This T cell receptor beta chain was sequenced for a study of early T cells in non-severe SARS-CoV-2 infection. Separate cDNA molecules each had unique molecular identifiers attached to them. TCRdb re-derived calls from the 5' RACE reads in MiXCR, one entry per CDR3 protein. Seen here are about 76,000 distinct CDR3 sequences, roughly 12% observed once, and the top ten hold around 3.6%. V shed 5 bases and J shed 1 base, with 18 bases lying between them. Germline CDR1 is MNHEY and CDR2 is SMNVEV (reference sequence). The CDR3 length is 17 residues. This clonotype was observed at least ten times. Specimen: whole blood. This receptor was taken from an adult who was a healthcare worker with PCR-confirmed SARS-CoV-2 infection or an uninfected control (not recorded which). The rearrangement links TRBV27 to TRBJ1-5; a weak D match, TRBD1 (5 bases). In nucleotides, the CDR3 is TGTGCCAGCAGTATCGGGACTTTAGAGGGAAGCAATCAGCCCCAGCATTTT. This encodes CASSIGTLEGSNQPQHF.